Each of the 9 T cell receptor beta chains below was sequenced from the same sample in a study of cytomegalovirus exposure and HLA in healthy donors. The PCR had 60 Vbeta and 13 Jbeta primers. Libraries were prepared by immunoSEQ multiplex PCR; TCRdb keeps only in-frame clonotypes and omits some of them. The table lists about 170,000 clones, around 77% of them singletons. Specimen: PBMCs. The receptors were sampled from a female donor in good health and CMV-seronegative.

The J gene is TRBJ1-2, the V gene TRBV7-2, with D perhaps TRBD1 (6 bases). This CDR3 spans 13 amino acids. The V end was cut by 3 bases, the J end by 6 bases, with 11 bases between. Germline assignment: CDR1 SGHTA and CDR2 FQGNSA. The CDR3 DNA sequence: TGTGCCAGCAGCTTCAGACAGGCCGATGGCTACACCTTC. This codes for CASSFRQADGYTF.

The V call is TRBV27, the J call TRBJ2-2; tentative D call: TRBD2 (6 bases). The CDR3 is 13 amino acids. From germline, CDR1 is MNHEY and CDR2 SMNVEV (reference sequence). Trimming stripped 4 bases from V and 5 bases from J, with 8 bases between. CDR3 in amino acids: CASSWGVTGELFF. The CDR3 DNA follows: TGTGCCAGCAGTTGGGGGGTGACCGGGGAGCTGTTTTTT.

This clone came up once. The rearrangement joins TRBV6-6 to TRBJ1-2, with D tentatively TRBD1 (5 bases). The CDR3 contains 14 residues. The V gene lost 4 bases and the J gene lost 8 bases, with 17 bases spanning the gap. Germline V gene lookup returns CDR1 MNHNY and CDR2 SVGAGI (reference sequence). The CDR3 loop reads CASSSGTRSQGYTF. For the CDR3, the DNA is TGTGCCAGCAGTTCAGGGACTCGATCGCAGGGCTACACCTTC.

In its sample, this clone was seen once. The rearrangement joins TRBV9 to TRBJ1-1; tentatively, D is TRBD1 (6 bases). There are 14 residues in the CDR3. V was shortened by 4 bases and J by 7 bases, with 17 bases between the two germline ends. In germline, CDR1 is SGDLS, CDR2 YYNGEE. In DNA form, the CDR3 reads TGTGCCAGCAGCCCAGGGGTTCAGGGAATTGAAGCTTTCTTT. Protein: CASSPGVQGIEAFF.

Remarks on this clone: The junction does not match germline at one end; this may be a read error. The CDR3, as DNA: TGTGCCAGCACCTTGACAGGGCCATCCTACGAGCAGTACTTC. Translated, it gives CASTLTGPSYEQYF. The V call is TRBV5-6, the J call TRBJ2-7, with 7 bases aligning to TRBD1. The length of the CDR3 is 14 residues. Germline V CDR1 and CDR2: SGHDT, YYEEEE.

This chain links TRBV4-1 with TRBJ2-5; no clear D gene. CDR3 size: 14 residues. Trimming removed 6 bases at V and 2 bases at J, with 13 bases between. Germline V gene lookup returns CDR1 MGHRA and CDR2 YSYEKL. Here the CDR3 DNA reads TGCGCCAGCAGTGACTCGCCGTGGCAAGAGACCCAGTACTTC. Its protein is CASSDSPWQETQYF.

This clone was counted between two and nine times. The V gene is TRBV25-1, the J gene TRBJ1-2, with a possible D match to TRBD1 (6 bases). V was trimmed by 2 bases and J by 6 bases, leaving 7 bases between them. The germline CDR1 and CDR2 sequences are MGHDK and SYGVNS. This CDR3 comprises 12 residues. The CDR3 spells CASSEHRDGYTF. The CDR3 bases are TGTGCCAGCAGTGAACACAGGGATGGCTACACCTTC.

This chain links TRBV6-1 with TRBJ2-5; the D gene is possibly TRBD1 (6 bases). V was cut by 2 bases and J by 2 bases, with 12 bases left in between. There are 15 residues in the CDR3. The V gene's germline CDR1 is MNHNS and CDR2 SASEGT. The CDR3 spells CASSELWGHQETQYF. CDR3 nucleotides: TGTGCCAGCAGTGAATTATGGGGGCATCAAGAGACCCAGTACTTC.

This chain links TRBV13 with TRBJ1-4, with a possible D match to TRBD1 (6 bases). Trimming removed 5 bases from V and 5 bases from J, with 15 bases in between. CDR1 and CDR2 from the germline V gene are PRHDT and FYEKMQ (reference sequence). The CDR3 consists of 15 residues. The CDR3 sequence: CASSPEAGVNEKLFF. The CDR3 DNA sequence: TGTGCCAGCAGCCCAGAAGCAGGGGTGAATGAAAAACTGTTTTTT.